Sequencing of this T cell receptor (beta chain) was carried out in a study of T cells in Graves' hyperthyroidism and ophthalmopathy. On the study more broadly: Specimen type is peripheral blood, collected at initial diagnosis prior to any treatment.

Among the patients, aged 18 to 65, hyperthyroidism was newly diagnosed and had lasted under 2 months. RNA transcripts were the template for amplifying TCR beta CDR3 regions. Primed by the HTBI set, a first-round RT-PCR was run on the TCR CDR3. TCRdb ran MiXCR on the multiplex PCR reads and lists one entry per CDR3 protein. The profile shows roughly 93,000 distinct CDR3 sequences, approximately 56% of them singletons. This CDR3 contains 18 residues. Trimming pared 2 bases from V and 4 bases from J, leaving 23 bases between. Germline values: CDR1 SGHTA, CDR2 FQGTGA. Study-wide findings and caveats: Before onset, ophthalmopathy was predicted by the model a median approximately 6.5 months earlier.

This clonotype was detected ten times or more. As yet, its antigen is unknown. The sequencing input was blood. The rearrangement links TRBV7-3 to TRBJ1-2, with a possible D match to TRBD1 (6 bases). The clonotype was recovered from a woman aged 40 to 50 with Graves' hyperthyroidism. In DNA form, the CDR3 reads TGTGCCAGCAGCTTAGTACCCCCAACGGGGAAACAGGGCTATGGCTACACCTTC. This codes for CASSLVPPTGKQGYGYTF.